The 28 T cell receptor beta chains presented below share a single source sample, sequenced in a study of cytomegalovirus exposure and HLA in healthy donors. Primers: 60 Vbeta forward and 13 Jbeta reverse. TCRdb's copy holds only in-frame clones and misses some; the assay was immunoSEQ multiplex PCR. The sample shows some 240,000 clones, nearly 95% of them seen only once. Input material: PBMCs. Every receptor here comes from a girl aged 2-9 years in good health and CMV-seronegative.

The chain links TRBV30 to TRBJ2-5; TRBD1 is a possible D gene (5 bases). Per germline, CDR1 GTSNPN and CDR2 SVGIG (reference sequence). CDR3 length: 13 amino acids. The V and J ends lost 5 bases and 5 bases respectively, with 15 bases between them. In DNA form, the CDR3 reads TGTGCCTGGGGGGCAGGGCGAGGTGAGACCCAGTACTTC. This codes for CAWGAGRGETQYF. The full variable domain, in which reference TRBV30 and TRBJ2-5 provide the parts outside the CDR3, is SQTIHQWPATLVQPVGSPLSLECTVEGTSNPNLYWYRQAAGRGLQLLFYSVGIGQISSEVPQNLSASRPQDRQFILSSKKLLLSDSGFYLCAWGAGRGETQYFGPGTRLLVL.

This clone has a handful of counts. The chain recombines TRBV5-5 with TRBJ2-7; the match to TRBD2 covers 10 bases. Germline V CDR1 and CDR2: SGHKS, YYEKEE (reference sequence). The CDR3 is 16 amino acids. The trim removed 2 bases at V and 3 bases at J, leaving 8 bases unmatched. In DNA form, the CDR3 reads TGTGCCAGCAGCTTCCTTTTGGGGACTAGCGTCTACGAGCAGTACTTC. This codes for CASSFLLGTSVYEQYF.

The rearrangement joins TRBV28 to TRBJ2-7, with 9 bases fitting TRBD1. The CDR3 totals 15 residues. With 6 bases clipped from V and 3 bases from J, the junction kept 9 bases outside the gene matches. Germline lookup yields CDR1 MDHEN and CDR2 SYDVKM. The CDR3 reads CASSPVPDRGYEQYF. Written as DNA, the CDR3 is TGTGCCAGCAGCCCAGTCCCGGACAGGGGCTACGAGCAGTACTTC.

The chain employs TRBV2 and TRBJ2-2; 9 nucleotides match TRBD2. The germline V gene has CDR1 SNHLY and CDR2 FYNNEI. The CDR3 consists of 15 residues. Losses at the gene ends were 6 bases for V and 5 bases for J; bases not matched to a gene: 7. The CDR3 bases are TGTGCCAGCAGAAAGCGGGGGGTATGGACCGGGGAGCTGTTTTTT. It translates to CASRKRGVWTGELFF. The full variable domain, rest sourced from reference TRBV2 and TRBJ2-2, is EPEVTQTPSHQVTQMGQEVILRCVPISNHLYFYWYRQILGQKVEFLVSFYNNEISEKSEIFDDQFSVERPDGSNFTLKIRSTKLEDSAMYFCASRKRGVWTGELFFGEGSRLTVL.

The rearrangement joins TRBV27 to TRBJ1-1, with a weak D call TRBD1 (6 bases). The germline gives CDR1 MNHEY, CDR2 SMNVEV (reference sequence). The CDR3 length is 13 residues. V was clipped by 7 bases and J by 0 bases, with 9 bases between them. The CDR3 here is CASKDRLNTEAFF. The CDR3 DNA reads as TGTGCCAGCAAGGACAGACTGAACACTGAAGCTTTCTTT.

The rearrangement joins TRBV18 to TRBJ2-3; 15 positions match TRBD2. The CDR3 spans 18 residues. Germline V CDR1 and CDR2: KGHSH, LQKENI. V lost 0 bases and J lost 1; bases outside the gene matches: 2. The CDR3 reads CASSPPGLAGGGTDTQYF. The CDR3 DNA is TGTGCCAGCTCACCACCGGGACTAGCGGGAGGAGGCACAGATACGCAGTATTTT. Full variable domain (remainder filled in from reference TRBV18 and TRBJ2-3): NAGVMQNPRHLVRRRGQEARLRCSPMKGHSHVYWYRQLPEEGLKFMVYLQKENIIDESGMPKERFSAEFPKEGPSILRIQQVVRGDSAAYFCASSPPGLAGGGTDTQYFGPGTRLTVL.

V and J are TRBV25-1 and TRBJ2-7, with D tentatively TRBD2 (6 bases). Per germline, CDR1 MGHDK and CDR2 SYGVNS. Between the trimmed V and J ends, which lost 2 bases and 4 bases, there was a span of 12 bases. There are 14 residues in the CDR3. The CDR3 reads CASSEDYGGYEQYF. CDR3 sequence (DNA): TGTGCCAGCAGTGAAGATTACGGGGGTTACGAGCAGTACTTC.

The V gene is TRBV27, the J gene TRBJ1-1; tentative D call: TRBD1 (5 bases). Germline V gives CDR1 MNHEY, CDR2 SMNVEV (reference sequence). This CDR3 is built from 14 residues. V lost 6 bases and J lost 4, with 15 bases in between. The DNA of the CDR3 is TGTGCCAGCAGGCTTTTCGGCGGGACCACTGAAGCTTTCTTT. This translates into CASRLFGGTTEAFF.

V and J are TRBV30 and TRBJ2-7, with D tentatively TRBD1 (7 bases). Germline CDR1 reads GTSNPN; CDR2 reads SVGIG (reference sequence). The CDR3 covers 16 residues. V was pared by 3 bases and J by 6 bases, with 24 bases between. CDR3 region: CAWSPLGTVGGGEQYF. The CDR3, as DNA: TGTGCCTGGAGCCCCCTGGGGACAGTAGGGGGAGGCGAGCAGTACTTC.

The chain uses TRBV11-2 and TRBJ1-6, with 7 positions matching TRBD1. CDR1 is SGHAT, CDR2 FQNNGV, per germline. CDR3 length equals 16 residues. With V trimmed by 5 bases and J by 6 bases, 10 bases remained unmatched. This CDR3 is CASSNARGSANSPLHF. CDR3 DNA: TGTGCCAGCAGCAATGCCAGGGGGTCGGCTAATTCACCCCTCCACTTT. The full variable domain, in which reference TRBV11-2 and TRBJ1-6 provide the parts outside the CDR3, is EAGVAQSPRYKIIEKRQSVAFWCNPISGHATLYWYQQILGQGPKLLIQFQNNGVVDDSQLPKDRFSAERLKGVDSTLKIQPAKLEDSAVYLCASSNARGSANSPLHFGNGTRLTVT.

This rearrangement joins TRBV4-1 to TRBJ1-2, with TRBD1 identical over 7 bases. The CDR3 has 16 amino acids. V was clipped by 1 base and J by 3 bases; unmatched bases: 8. Germline CDR1 and CDR2: MGHRA and YSYEKL. CDR3 nucleotides: TGCGCCAGCAGCCAAGGTGACAGGGCTAAGGACTATGGCTACACCTTC. This encodes CASSQGDRAKDYGYTF.

The chain employs TRBV2 and TRBJ1-5; D may be TRBD1 (5 bases). The CDR3 extends over 13 amino acids. CDR1 is SNHLY, CDR2 FYNNEI, per germline. Trimming stripped 8 bases from V and 0 bases from J, with 8 bases between. This chain's CDR3 is CASQTDSNQPQHF. The CDR3, as DNA: TGTGCCAGCCAGACAGATAGCAATCAGCCCCAGCATTTT.

The J gene is TRBJ2-7, the V gene TRBV11-2; 11 nucleotides line up with TRBD1. Germline values: CDR1 SGHAT, CDR2 FQNNGV. The V gene end was trimmed by 5 bases and the J gene end by 3 bases; junction bases not matched to a gene: 6. This CDR3 comprises 15 residues. The CDR3 loop reads CASSPRTGGGYEQYF. The CDR3 DNA follows: TGTGCCAGCAGCCCCAGGACAGGGGGCGGCTACGAGCAGTACTTC.

The J gene is TRBJ2-7, the V gene TRBV6-1, with D unclear. V was clipped by 5 bases and J by 1 base, with 9 bases between them. The germline CDR1 and CDR2 sequences are MNHNS and SASEGT. The CDR3 loop spans 13 amino acids. This CDR3 is CASSPGPSYEQYF. Here the CDR3 DNA reads TGTGCCAGCAGTCCCGGTCCATCCTACGAGCAGTACTTC.

The gene calls are TRBV27 and TRBJ2-5; TRBD1 is a possible D gene (5 bases). Germline V CDR1 and CDR2: MNHEY, SMNVEV (reference sequence). This CDR3 is built from 15 residues. Trimming took off 1 base at V and 4 bases at J, with 13 bases between the two ends. CDR3 sequence reads: CASSLFQGAIETQYF. For the CDR3, the DNA is TGTGCCAGCAGTTTATTCCAGGGTGCAATAGAGACCCAGTACTTC.

The chain couples TRBV7-9 to TRBJ2-3; no clear D gene. V was clipped by 3 bases and J by 1 base, with 5 bases between them. This CDR3 is built from 13 residues. Germline assignment: CDR1 SEHNR and CDR2 FQNEAQ (reference sequence). In DNA, the CDR3 is TGTGCCAGCAGCTTCGAGGGCACAGATACGCAGTATTTT. Its translation is CASSFEGTDTQYF. The variable domain in full, completed from reference TRBV7-9 and TRBJ2-3, reads DTGVSQNPRHKITKRGQNVTFRCDPISEHNRLYWYRQTLGQGPEFLTYFQNEAQLEKSRLLSDRFSAERPKGSFSTLEIQRTEQGDSAMYLCASSFEGTDTQYFGPGTRLTVL.

V and J are TRBV18 and TRBJ2-3; no reliable D call. Trimming shortened V by 1 base and J by 1 base, and 6 bases separated the two germline ends. Germline CDR1 and CDR2: KGHSH and LQKENI. This CDR3 contains 14 residues. The chain's CDR3 is CASSPLQGTDTQYF. The CDR3 coding sequence is TGTGCCAGCTCACCACTCCAGGGCACAGATACGCAGTATTTT. Combining the CDR3 with reference TRBV18 and TRBJ2-3 gives the whole variable domain NAGVMQNPRHLVRRRGQEARLRCSPMKGHSHVYWYRQLPEEGLKFMVYLQKENIIDESGMPKERFSAEFPKEGPSILRIQQVVRGDSAAYFCASSPLQGTDTQYFGPGTRLTVL.

The genes are TRBV28 and TRBJ2-7, with D possibly being TRBD2 (5 bases). Germline-derived CDR1 and CDR2 are MDHEN and SYDVKM. Trimming took 2 bases from V and 5 from J, leaving 10 bases between them. The CDR3 extends over 13 amino acids. In DNA, the CDR3 is TGTGCCAGCAGTTTAACCGGGCGGGACGAGCAGTACTTC. It translates to CASSLTGRDEQYF.

In its sample, this clone was seen once. The chain recombines TRBV7-9 with TRBJ2-7, with 10 nucleotides matching TRBD1. The V gene's germline CDR1 is SEHNR and CDR2 FQNEAQ (reference sequence). The CDR3 runs to 12 residues. The J segment lost 6 bases and the V segment lost 4 bases, leaving 0 bases of the junction unmatched. The CDR3 protein is CASSWTGGEQYF. In DNA form, the CDR3 reads TGTGCCAGCAGCTGGACAGGGGGCGAGCAGTACTTC.

The chain links TRBV10-2 to TRBJ2-2; D perhaps matches TRBD1 (6 bases). CDR3 length equals 14 residues. Germline V gene sequence: CDR1 WSHSY, CDR2 SAAADI. The V and J ends lost 4 bases and 5 bases respectively, with 11 bases between them. In DNA, the CDR3 is TGCGCCAGCAGTGGGACAGACGAAACCGGGGAGCTGTTTTTT. Translating it yields CASSGTDETGELFF.

The chain links TRBV5-1 to TRBJ2-7; a weak D match, TRBD1 (5 bases). The CDR3 loop spans 13 amino acids. The germline CDR1 and CDR2 sequences are SGHRS and YFSETQ. V was clipped by 6 bases and J by 2 bases, with 12 bases between them. The CDR3 DNA reads TGCGCCAGCACGTTGCAGGGTACCTACGAGCAGTACTTC. Translated, it gives CASTLQGTYEQYF.

The chain joins TRBV19 to TRBJ1-2; D gene ambiguous. The CDR3 length is 14 residues. V was shortened by 0 bases and J by 8 bases, with 13 bases between the two germline ends. Germline V lookup: CDR1 LNHDA, CDR2 SQIVND (reference sequence). The CDR3 DNA reads TGTGCCAGTAGTATAGAGGGCAGTGGACTGGGCTACACCTTC. Its translation is CASSIEGSGLGYTF.

V usage is TRBV2 and J usage is TRBJ2-1, with 7 positions matching TRBD1. The CDR3 spans 12 residues. The germline V gene encodes CDR1 SNHLY and CDR2 FYNNEI. The J segment lost 8 bases and the V segment lost 6 bases, leaving 4 bases of the junction unmatched. CDR3 nucleotides: TGTGCCAGCAGGAGGGGGCAGGATGAGCAGTTCTTC. Its translation is CASRRGQDEQFF.

This rearrangement joins TRBV27 to TRBJ2-3; 8 bases are a match to TRBD1. Germline V gives CDR1 MNHEY, CDR2 SMNVEV (reference sequence). The CDR3 loop spans 13 amino acids. V gave up 5 bases and J gave up 5 bases; unmatched junction bases: 3. The CDR3 protein is CASSPDRGDTQYF. In DNA form, the CDR3 reads TGTGCCAGCAGTCCCGACAGGGGAGATACGCAGTATTTT.

J is TRBJ2-7 and V is TRBV15; 8 nucleotides line up with TRBD2. This CDR3 contains 17 residues. CDR1 and CDR2 from the germline V gene are LNHNV and YYDKDF (reference sequence). J lost 7 bases, V lost 0 bases, and 14 bases had no gene match. CDR3 region: CATSRDGVRRGAGEQYF. The CDR3 DNA sequence: TGTGCCACCAGCAGAGACGGCGTGCGGCGGGGGGCTGGAGAGCAGTACTTC.

The chain uses TRBV27 and TRBJ2-5, with D unclear. The DNA end is a closer match to TRBJ2-7, so the J assignment may be wrong. The CDR3 sequence is 12 residues long. Germline assignment: CDR1 MNHEY and CDR2 SMNVEV (reference sequence). In nucleotides, the CDR3 is TGTGCCAGCAGTTCTTCCTTCAACGAGCAGTACTTC. It yields the protein CASSSSFNEQYF.

The gene calls are TRBV7-2 and TRBJ2-1; TRBD2 matches at 7 bases. This CDR3 is built from 15 residues. Germline V lookup: CDR1 SGHTA, CDR2 FQGNSA. After removal of 10 bases from V and 7 bases from J, the junction contained 16 bases not matched to a gene. CDR3 DNA: TGTGCCACGGGCCTGGGGGGAGGGCGGGGGAATGAGCAGTTCTTC. This translates into CATGLGGGRGNEQFF.

This clone occurred once. The gene calls are TRBV10-3 and TRBJ2-3, with 8 bases fitting TRBD2. Germline CDR1 reads ENHRY; CDR2 reads SYGVKD. Trimming cost V 9 bases and J 6 bases; bases outside gene matches: 11. This CDR3 contains 14 residues. In DNA form, the CDR3 reads TGTGCCATGAGCTTCGGGGGGGGGACCGATACGCAGTATTTT. Residues: CAMSFGGGTDTQYF.